Shown below are 14 T cell receptor beta chains from a single sample sequenced in a study of human T cells and chemical hapten exposure. TCRdb fed the RACE reads into MiXCR, producing one record per CDR3 protein. Found here are some 79,000 distinct CDR3 sequences, about 10% of them singletons; the top ten hold approximately 3.7%. The time point: patch test 3, about 24 weeks after DPC sensitization. The treatment denotes: therapeutic diphenylcyclopropenone sensitization with weekly scalp DPC. Sequenced here: whole blood, sampled in connection with sensitization to the hapten diphenylcyclopropenone (DPC). These TCRs come from a woman aged 45-65 years with alopecia areata. Some clones in this sample may be carry-over from other donors' samples.

This clonotype was seen a few times. The CDR3 coding sequence is TGTGCCAGTAGTATGGGATGGGGCGGGACCGGGGAGCTGTTTTTT. Encoded protein: CASSMGWGGTGELFF. This chain connects TRBV19 to TRBJ2-2; D may correspond to TRBD1 or TRBD2 (5 bases each). Germline loops: CDR1 LNHDA, CDR2 SQIVND (reference sequence). The V end was cut by 3 bases, the J end by 5 bases, with 13 bases between. The length of the CDR3 is 15 residues.

At least ten counts were recorded for this clonotype. The chain joins TRBV6-6 to TRBJ2-3; D is uncertain. CDR1 is MNHNY and CDR2 is SVGAGI in the germline V gene (reference sequence). The V end lost 0 bases, the J end lost 4 bases, and 2 bases lay between the germline ends. The length of the CDR3 is 12 residues. The CDR3 bases are TGTGCCAGCAGTTACTCATCAGATACGCAGTATTTT. Translated: CASSYSSDTQYF.

This clonotype was counted many times. The chain recombines TRBV11-2 with TRBJ1-4; D is possibly TRBD1 (5 bases). The CDR3 runs 15 residues. Trimming removed 7 bases from V and 8 bases from J, with 20 bases in between. Germline V gene data show CDR1 as SGHAT and CDR2 as FQNNGV. CDR3 sequence reads: CASTVSRAFREKLFF. Here the CDR3 DNA reads TGTGCCAGCACCGTCAGCAGGGCGTTTAGAGAAAAACTGTTTTTT. Full variable domain (outside the CDR3, taken from reference TRBV11-2 and TRBJ1-4): EAGVAQSPRYKIIEKRQSVAFWCNPISGHATLYWYQQILGQGPKLLIQFQNNGVVDDSQLPKDRFSAERLKGVDSTLKIQPAKLEDSAVYLCASTVSRAFREKLFFGSGTQLSVL.

This clonotype was seen a few times. The final CDR3 position lacks the conserved phenylalanine or tryptophan, pointing to a likely read error. The chain recombines TRBV4-1 with TRBJ1-1; D gene unclear. V was clipped by 1 base and J by 0 bases, with 6 bases between them. Germline V lookup: CDR1 MGHRA, CDR2 YSYEKL. This CDR3 has 14 residues. The CDR3 DNA is TGCGCCAGCAGCCAAGGACGGATGAACACTGAAGCTTTCTCT. Encoded protein: CASSQGRMNTEAFS.

As concerns this clonotype: A much larger clone differs by one base, so this may be a read error. V is TRBV7-9 and J is TRBJ2-1; either TRBD1 or TRBD2 may supply D (5 bases each). The V and J ends lost 5 bases and 6 bases respectively, with 17 bases between them. Germline CDR1 reads SEHNR; CDR2 reads FQNEAQ (reference sequence). The CDR3 spans 15 residues. In DNA, the CDR3 is TGTGCCAGCAGCACGACTAACGGGACGGGCAATGAGCAGTTCTTC. This sequence encodes CASSTTNGTGNEQFF.

This clonotype was seen at least ten times. V usage is TRBV9 and J usage is TRBJ2-1; TRBD2 matches 11 bases. This CDR3 comprises 15 residues. The J segment lost 2 bases and the V segment lost 3 bases, leaving 1 base of the junction unmatched. Germline values: CDR1 SGDLS, CDR2 YYNGEE. CDR3 in amino acids: CASSASGRPYNEQFF. CDR3 nucleotides: TGTGCCAGCAGCGCTAGCGGGAGGCCCTACAATGAGCAGTTCTTC.

This chain uses TRBV20-1 with TRBJ1-1; D is perhaps TRBD1 (5 bases). Germline V gene data show CDR1 as DFQATT and CDR2 as SNEGSKA (reference sequence). Trimming left V 0 bases short and J 6 bases short, with 11 bases between. The CDR3 spans 13 residues. The CDR3 nucleotides read TGCAGTGCTAGAGATAACAGGAAGCCTGAAGCTTTCTTT. This translates into CSARDNRKPEAFF.

In its sample, this clonotype was seen a few times. The chain combines TRBV6-1 with TRBJ2-3, with 8 bases lining up with TRBD2. V dropped 2 bases and J dropped 1; count of bases not matched to a gene: 2. Germline-derived CDR1 and CDR2 are MNHNS and SASEGT. CDR3 length: 15 amino acids. CDR3 in DNA: TGTGCCAGCAGTGAAACAGCGGGAGGCACAGATACGCAGTATTTT. The encoded protein is CASSETAGGTDTQYF.

The genes are TRBV29-1 and TRBJ1-2; no clear D gene. Germline loops: CDR1 SQVTM, CDR2 ANQGSEA. The CDR3 covers 9 residues. Trimming cost V 4 bases and J 8 bases, with 5 bases left between them. DNA for the CDR3: TGCAGCGTTGTCGACGGCTACACCTTC. Its translation: CSVVDGYTF.

A few counts support this clonotype. The chain uses TRBV25-1 and TRBJ2-5; perhaps TRBD1 as D (5 bases). Germline lookup yields CDR1 MGHDK and CDR2 SYGVNS. The CDR3 is 15 residues long. Trimming pared 1 base from V and 1 base from J, leaving 10 bases between. Here the CDR3 reads CASSESVTAQETQYF. CDR3 in DNA: TGTGCCAGCAGTGAATCTGTGACAGCCCAAGAGACCCAGTACTTC.

This chain links TRBV11-3 with TRBJ1-2, with D hard to call. The V end lost 2 bases, the J end lost 8 bases, and 12 bases lay between the germline ends. Germline CDR1 and CDR2: SGHNT and YENEEA. The CDR3 loop spans 13 amino acids. This CDR3 reads CASSLPASGGYTF. CDR3 nucleotide sequence: TGTGCCAGCAGCTTACCGGCATCCGGAGGCTACACCTTC.

The chain uses TRBV12-3 or TRBV12-4 and TRBJ1-3, with D unresolved. The CDR3 consists of 13 residues. V lost 3 bases and J 6 bases, leaving 9 bases between the germline ends. The CDR3 sequence: CASSLAEENTIYF. The CDR3 nucleotides read TGTGCCAGCAGTTTGGCAGAGGAAAACACCATATATTTT.

The chain recombines TRBV6-5 with TRBJ2-3, with TRBD2 identical over 10 bases. V dropped 6 bases and J dropped 3; count of bases not matched to a gene: 3. This CDR3 region has 14 residues. Germline CDR1 is MNHEY and CDR2 is SVGAGI. The CDR3 bases are TGTGCCAGCAGGTCTAGCGGGAGAACAGATACGCAGTATTTT. Translation gives CASRSSGRTDTQYF.

Of note for this clonotype: A much larger clone lies one base from this, so it may be a read error. The rearrangement links TRBV10-1 to TRBJ2-1; TRBD2 is a possible D gene (5 bases). CDR1 is WNHNN and CDR2 is SYGVQD in the germline V gene (reference sequence). Trimming removed 3 bases from V and 7 bases from J, with 16 bases in between. The CDR3 sequence is 15 residues long. The CDR3 DNA follows: TGCGCCAGCAGTGATGATAGCGCTGGTTGGAATGAGCAGTTCTTC. Protein: CASSDDSAGWNEQFF.